These 28 T cell receptor beta chains were sequenced from one sample in a study of early T cells in non-severe SARS-CoV-2 infection. A single record per CDR3 protein comes from TCRdb applying MiXCR to the 5' RACE reads. The data show 65,000 to 95,000 distinct CDR3 sequences, roughly a sixth seen once. Source material: whole blood. The receptors derive from an adult who was a healthcare worker with PCR-confirmed SARS-CoV-2 infection or an uninfected control (not recorded which).

This clonotype has a handful of counts. The rearrangement uses TRBV27 and TRBJ2-7; 7 bases are shared with TRBD1. Germline CDR1 and CDR2: MNHEY and SMNVEV (reference sequence). V lost 2 bases, J lost 1 base, and 2 bases stayed unmatched. The CDR3 sequence is 14 residues long. The CDR3 loop is CASSLLDRSYEQYF. CDR3 bases: TGTGCCAGCAGTTTACTGGACAGGTCCTACGAGCAGTACTTC.

Concerning this clonotype itself: At one end the junction does not follow the germline gene, possibly because of a read error. The V call is TRBV18, the J call TRBJ1-6, with D unresolved. This CDR3 is 14 amino acids long. Germline lookup yields CDR1 KGHSH and CDR2 LQKENI. The CDR3 DNA reads TGTGTCAGCTCACCAAAAGATGGAAATTCACCCCTCCACTTT. This codes for CVSSPKDGNSPLHF.

This clonotype was seen a handful of times. The CDR3, as DNA: TGTGCCACAACCCCCGGCAGTCCTCGGCCCCAGCATTTT. Its protein product is CATTPGSPRPQHF. The chain employs TRBV6-6 and TRBJ1-5; D not resolved. V was clipped by 10 bases and J by 9 bases, with 19 bases between them. Per the germline V gene, CDR1 is MNHNY and CDR2 is SVGAGI (reference sequence). The CDR3 is 13 residues long.

This clonotype was recorded a few times. The CDR3 region has the DNA TGTGCCAGCAGCCCCACGCCAGGGGGCAAGGCTAACTATGGCTACACCTTC. This codes for CASSPTPGGKANYGYTF. The chain carries TRBV27 and TRBJ1-2, with 8 bases matching TRBD1. V was clipped by 6 bases and J by 0 bases; unmatched bases: 12. This CDR3 spans 17 amino acids. The V gene's germline CDR1 is MNHEY and CDR2 SMNVEV (reference sequence).

V usage is TRBV5-6 and J usage is TRBJ2-5; D not resolved. V was pared by 2 bases and J by 7 bases, with 12 bases between. This CDR3 spans 13 amino acids. Germline V gene lookup returns CDR1 SGHDT and CDR2 YYEEEE. The CDR3 reads CASSLYLTGTQYF. In DNA form, the CDR3 reads TGTGCCAGCAGCTTATACCTTACGGGGACCCAGTACTTC.

This clonotype has more than one count but fewer than ten. This chain joins TRBV27 and TRBJ1-5; no firm D call. The CDR3 covers 16 residues. V was trimmed by 2 bases and J by 0 bases, leaving 11 bases between them. Germline V CDR1 and CDR2: MNHEY, SMNVEV (reference sequence). CDR3 region: CASSLPTCDSNQPQHF. The CDR3 region has the DNA TGTGCCAGCAGTTTACCGACCTGTGATAGCAATCAGCCCCAGCATTTT.

This clonotype showed up just a few times. The CDR3 DNA sequence: TGTGCCAGCAGCCAAGATCGGCGTCAGCCCCAGCATTTT. It yields the protein CASSQDRRQPQHF. The genes are TRBV14 and TRBJ1-5; D uncertain. Germline loops: CDR1 SGHDN, CDR2 FVKESK. The CDR3 is 13 amino acids. The V end was cut by 0 bases, the J end by 6 bases, with 6 bases between. Full variable domain (outside the CDR3, taken from reference TRBV14 and TRBJ1-5): EAGVTQFPSHSVIEKGQTVTLRCDPISGHDNLYWYRRVMGKEIKFLLHFVKESKQDESGMPNNRFLAERTGGTYSTLKVQPAELEDSGVYFCASSQDRRQPQHFGDGTRLSIL.

This clonotype was observed a few times. V is TRBV12-3 or TRBV12-4 and J is TRBJ2-6; 9 bases align to TRBD1. The V and J ends lost 5 bases and 4 bases, in that order; junction bases with no gene match: 9. The CDR3 consists of 17 residues. CDR3 coding DNA: TGTGCCAGCAGTCCTGCCCGGACAGGGGCCGGGGCCAACGTCCTGACTTTC. Translation gives CASSPARTGAGANVLTF.

The V call is TRBV7-6, the J call TRBJ2-3; D call uncertain. The CDR3 consists of 14 residues. Germline V gene lookup returns CDR1 SGHVS and CDR2 FNYEAQ. Trimming took 5 bases from V and 1 from J, leaving 10 bases between them. DNA for the CDR3: TGTGCCAGCAGCCTCCGGACCCGCACAGATACGCAGTATTTT. Its protein product is CASSLRTRTDTQYF. Using reference TRBV7-6 and TRBJ2-3 for the parts outside the CDR3, the full variable domain is GAGVSQSPRYKVTKRGQDVALRCDPISGHVSLYWYRQALGQGPEFLTYFNYEAQQDKSGLPNDRFSAERPEGSISTLTIQRTEQRDSAMYRCASSLRTRTDTQYFGPGTRLTVL.

This clonotype showed up just a few times. This rearrangement joins TRBV3-1 to TRBJ2-1; 7 nucleotides match TRBD1. J was trimmed by 0 bases and V by 0 bases; bases with no gene match: 2. CDR1 LGHDT and CDR2 YNNKEL come from the germline V gene (reference sequence). The CDR3 spans 16 residues. The chain's CDR3 is CASSQDGTDSYNEQFF. Written as DNA, the CDR3 is TGTGCCAGCAGCCAAGACGGGACAGACTCCTACAATGAGCAGTTCTTC.

In its sample, this clonotype was seen a few times. The V call is TRBV18, the J call TRBJ1-4, with D hard to call. The CDR3 spans 13 residues. The V and J ends lost 4 bases and 1 base respectively, with 4 bases between them. CDR1 KGHSH and CDR2 LQKENI come from the germline V gene. CDR3 loop: CASSRQTNEKLFF. The CDR3 nucleotides are TGTGCCAGCTCACGGCAAACTAATGAAAAACTGTTTTTT.

V is TRBV11-3 and J is TRBJ1-1; perhaps TRBD1 as D (5 bases). CDR3 length: 15 amino acids. The V end was cut by 6 bases, the J end by 1 base, with 15 bases between. Looked up from germline, CDR1 is SGHNT and CDR2 is YENEEA. The CDR3 here is CASSFWGNANTEAFF. The CDR3 DNA follows: TGTGCCAGCAGTTTTTGGGGGAATGCGAACACTGAAGCTTTCTTT.

The V call is TRBV12-5, the J call TRBJ2-7; tentative D call: TRBD2 (6 bases). The germline V and J ends were trimmed by 0 bases and 2 bases, with 11 bases remaining between them. There are 15 residues in the CDR3. CDR1 and CDR2 (germline): LGHNT, FRNRAP. The CDR3, as DNA: TGTGCTAGTGGTTTGGTAACGGGACTTCCCTACGAGCAGTACTTC. Protein sequence: CASGLVTGLPYEQYF.

In this sample, this clonotype turned up a few times. This sequence joins TRBV20-1 and TRBJ2-4, with 7 bases matching TRBD2. The germline gives CDR1 DFQATT, CDR2 SNEGSKA (reference sequence). The CDR3 is 14 residues long. Trimming cost V 6 bases and J 0 bases; bases outside gene matches: 5. The CDR3 sequence is CSAVSSGAKNIQYF. Written as DNA, the CDR3 is TGCAGTGCCGTATCTAGCGGAGCCAAAAACATTCAGTACTTC.

CDR3: CASSWGNTENTIYF. CDR3 sequence (DNA): TGTGCCAGCAGCTGGGGAAATACTGAAAACACCATATATTTT. This rearrangement joins TRBV5-6 to TRBJ1-3; no definite D call. Germline values: CDR1 SGHDT, CDR2 YYEEEE. V lost 3 bases to trimming and J lost 6 bases, with 13 bases between them. The CDR3 covers 14 residues.

This clonotype was seen a few times. The chain uses TRBV4-2 and TRBJ2-6, with D unclear. Trimming stripped 1 base from V and 3 bases from J, with 7 bases between. CDR3 length: 15 residues. The V gene's germline CDR1 is LGHNA and CDR2 YNFKEQ. CDR3 nucleotides: TGTGCCAGCAGCCAAGCAGCTAGTGGGGCCAACGTCCTGACTTTC. Translating it yields CASSQAASGANVLTF.

V and J are TRBV6-6 and TRBJ1-1, with D hard to call. CDR1 is MNHNY and CDR2 is SVGAGI in the germline V gene (reference sequence). The CDR3 consists of 14 residues. Deletions cut 0 bases from V and 3 bases from J, with 8 bases between. CDR3 nucleotide sequence: TGTGCCAGCAGTTACTCTCGACCGGACACTGAAGCTTTCTTT. It translates to CASSYSRPDTEAFF.

This clonotype was counted only a few times. J is TRBJ1-2 and V is TRBV6-2 or TRBV6-3; no reliable D call. V was shortened by 0 bases and J by 4 bases, with 12 bases between the two germline ends. The CDR3 totals 15 residues. Germline CDR1 is MNHEY and CDR2 is SVGEGT. For the CDR3, the DNA is TGTGCCAGCAGTTACTCAGCGGGCGCGAGCTATGGCTACACCTTC. It is translated as CASSYSAGASYGYTF.

A few counts support this clonotype. The rearrangement joins TRBV5-1 to TRBJ1-2, with 9 positions matching TRBD1. Germline CDR1 SGHRS, CDR2 YFSETQ. This CDR3 contains 15 residues. Germline trimming cut 0 bases from V and 4 bases from J; bases unmatched to any gene: 4. Here the CDR3 reads CASSLGQGVVYGYTF. As DNA, the CDR3 is TGCGCCAGCAGCTTGGGACAGGGGGTCGTCTATGGCTACACCTTC.

This clonotype was seen only a few times. The genes are TRBV5-4 and TRBJ2-6, with D possibly called TRBD1 or TRBD2 (5 bases each). The V and J ends lost 5 bases and 1 base respectively, with 10 bases between them. Germline V gene lookup returns CDR1 SGHNT and CDR2 YYREEE (reference sequence). The CDR3 extends over 15 amino acids. The CDR3 here is CASSLEGSGANVLTF. The CDR3 nucleotides are TGTGCCAGCAGTCTTGAGGGGTCTGGGGCCAACGTCCTGACTTTC. The full variable domain, with the rest looked up from reference TRBV5-4 and TRBJ2-6, is ETGVTQSPTHLIKTRGQQVTLRCSSQSGHNTVSWYQQALGQGPQFIFQYYREEENGRGNFPPRFSGLQFPNYSSELNVNALELDDSALYLCASSLEGSGANVLTFGAGSRLTVL.

V is TRBV12-3 or TRBV12-4 and J is TRBJ1-6; D possibly corresponds to TRBD1 (5 bases). The CDR3 runs to 15 residues. V shed 7 bases and J shed 5 bases, with 15 bases lying between them. The CDR3 nucleotides are TGTGCCAGCACCCTATGGACATCACATAATTCACCCCTCCACTTT. Its protein product is CASTLWTSHNSPLHF.

V is TRBV18 and J is TRBJ2-3, with D tentatively TRBD1 (5 bases). The CDR3 sequence is 13 residues long. Germline assignment: CDR1 KGHSH and CDR2 LQKENI. With 3 bases removed from V and 5 bases from J, the gap between germline ends came to 9 bases. In DNA, the CDR3 is TGTGCCAGCTCACCCCTCCAGGGAGATACGCAGTATTTT. Its protein is CASSPLQGDTQYF. Together with reference TRBV18 and TRBJ2-3, the CDR3 gives the full variable domain: NAGVMQNPRHLVRRRGQEARLRCSPMKGHSHVYWYRQLPEEGLKFMVYLQKENIIDESGMPKERFSAEFPKEGPSILRIQQVVRGDSAAYFCASSPLQGDTQYFGPGTRLTVL.

The rearrangement uses TRBV6-4 and TRBJ2-1, with D possibly being TRBD2 (6 bases). Germline V gene data show CDR1 as MRHNA and CDR2 as SNTAGT. This CDR3 comprises 14 residues. Trimming took off 3 bases at V and 9 bases at J, with 15 bases between the two ends. CDR3 bases: TGTGCCAGCAGTGAATTGGGGACGCGGGGTGAGCAGTTCTTC. Protein product: CASSELGTRGEQFF.

This chain links TRBV20-1 with TRBJ2-3; 7 bases are shared with TRBD1. Germline trimming cut 3 bases from V and 1 base from J; bases unmatched to any gene: 7. CDR3 size: 15 residues. CDR1 and CDR2 (germline): DFQATT, SNEGSKA (reference sequence). CDR3 protein: CSASDRQGGTDTQYF. CDR3 sequence (DNA): TGCAGTGCTAGTGATCGGCAGGGGGGCACAGATACGCAGTATTTT.

This clonotype was seen a few times. The chain couples TRBV11-2 to TRBJ2-2, with 7 bases fitting TRBD2. V dropped 5 bases and J dropped 4; count of bases not matched to a gene: 16. This CDR3 has 18 amino acids. Germline CDR1 and CDR2: SGHAT and FQNNGV. DNA for the CDR3: TGTGCCAGCAGCACTCGTTCGACTAGCCTGGCCCTCACCGGGGAGCTGTTTTTT. Amino acid sequence: CASSTRSTSLALTGELFF.

The genes are TRBV3-1 and TRBJ2-1; D may correspond to TRBD1 or TRBD2 (5 bases each). Trimming removed 3 bases at V and 4 bases at J, with 13 bases between. Per the germline V gene, CDR1 is LGHDT and CDR2 is YNNKEL (reference sequence). There are 15 residues in the CDR3. The CDR3 is CASSHGGPQYNEQFF. CDR3 coding DNA: TGTGCCAGCAGCCATGGGGGTCCCCAATACAATGAGCAGTTCTTC.

As regards this clonotype: This may come from a read error, since a much larger clone is one base off. The chain recombines TRBV9 with TRBJ2-2; D gene uncertain. This CDR3 is built from 15 residues. V was cut by 9 bases and J by 5 bases, with 20 bases left in between. Germline-derived CDR1 and CDR2 are SGDLS and YYNGEE. CDR3 amino acids: CANTDQSVETGELFF. Written as DNA, the CDR3 is TGTGCCAACACCGACCAGTCCGTGGAGACCGGGGAGCTGTTTTTT.

The V call is TRBV18, the J call TRBJ1-6, with 8 bases that match TRBD1. The V and J ends lost 5 bases and 8 bases, in that order; junction bases with no gene match: 5. The CDR3 length is 14 residues. Per germline, CDR1 KGHSH and CDR2 LQKENI. CDR3: CASSGQGDDSPLHF. The CDR3, as DNA: TGTGCCAGCTCAGGACAGGGTGATGATTCACCCCTCCACTTT.